This T cell receptor (beta chain) was recovered during a study of Ad26.COV2.S vaccination and SARS-CoV-2 variants (dated by TCRdb to the early 2020s). A note on the overall study: The specificity and breadth of SARS-CoV-2-reactive T cell receptors after Ad26.COV2.S vaccination were assessed by TCRbeta repertoire sequencing. A total of some 30 samples were included in the TCR-sequenced set, comprising roughly 20 Ad26.COV2.S vaccine recipients, 5 placebo recipients and 8 SARS-CoV-2 convalescent individuals.

The time point label for this specimen denotes: individuals recovered from natural SARS-CoV-2 infection. The CDR3 has 18 amino acids, counting the end cysteine and phenylalanine. Left in the record is the CDR3 DNA by itself, 54 bases read in frame from the first base. V sheds 2 bases and J sheds 0 bases, leaving 14 bases between their ends. The germline V gene provides CDR1 MGHRA and CDR2 YSYEKL. Study-wide findings and limitations: The authors noted that total T cell responses may have been underestimated by the TCR breadth and depth analyses. Vaccine and placebo recipients had similar non-spike TCR breadth, a finding consistent with the vaccine containing only spike. Compared with placebo recipients, Ad26.COV2.S recipients showed higher spike-specific TCR breadth (P = 0.0014). After vaccination, spike-specific CD8+ and CD4+ T cell responses were reported to show substantial breadth.

The immunoSEQ Assay was the method used to sequence TCRbeta CDR3 regions. After extraction, genomic DNA underwent amplification by bias-controlled multiplex PCR, followed by high-throughput sequencing. Per the original workflow: To quantify the absolute abundance of every unique TCRbeta CDR3 region, sequences were collapsed and filtered. T cell fraction was estimated by normalizing TCRbeta template counts to usable DNA, which was measured by amplifying reference genes present in all nucleated cells. Repertoire TCRs were annotated as SARS-CoV-2-specific by exact matching of V gene, CDR3 amino acid sequence and J gene to a known reactive TCR set. The reference SARS-CoV-2 TCR set was derived from MIRA and filtered for enrichment in COVID-19-positive ImmuneCODE repertoires, a step that removed public or cross-reactive TCRs. Using the MIRA antigens, annotated TCRs were further analysed by specific ORF or by position within an ORF. Breadth was defined as annotated unique rearrangements over total unique productive rearrangements; depth was the summed frequency of those rearrangements. Group comparisons of TCR breadth used two-sided Wilcoxon rank-sum tests. In TCRdb, the immuneACCESS table is reduced to in-frame sequences with V and J assigned. These tables do not hold every clone; where another copy was compared, an unresolved V gene accounts for under half, and the others remain unexplained. That table furnishes V, J and clone size, whereas the DNA furnished D and trimming. The sample table shows roughly 380,000 clones, and roughly 94% are seen once. The ten largest clones take up roughly 3.9% of the sample.

This clone was picked up one time. Its antigen specificity is not known. No base qualities exist here, and no much larger clone lies one base off it. The sequence derives from a human donor who had recovered from COVID-19. Sequences were derived from peripheral blood, sampled after recovery from COVID-19. The chain couples TRBV4-1 to TRBJ1-6; confidence is insufficient to name the D gene. This receptor carries the CDR3 CASSQNVARSSYNSPLHF. The bases are TGCGCCAGCAGCCAAAATGTTGCCCGAAGCTCCTATAATTCACCCCTCCACTTT.